This is a list of T cell receptor beta chains from one sample in a study of T cell clones after liver transplantation. The data were produced by immunoSEQ multiplex PCR, yet TCRdb's version contains in-frame clones alone and is incomplete. The table lists some 80,000 clones, around four fifths of them singletons. Sequenced here: CD4+ T cells from blood, sampled less than 50 months after liver transplant. The receptors were gathered from a human patient who received a liver transplant. The T cells may come from the graft donor. CDR3s include the opening cysteine and the closing phenylalanine or tryptophan. Fields, in order: V gene, D gene, clone size, J gene, CDR3 DNA, CDR3 protein. D genes are given only for firm matches. Expanded clones get a size class; other rows say once, few or many, or leave the size out.

v_call: TRBV4-1
d_call: .
clone_size: .
j_call: TRBJ2-5
cdr3_nt: TGCGCCAGCAGCCAAATCTCTGTGGTGCAAGAAGAGACCCAGTACTTC
cdr3_aa: CASSQISVVQEETQYF

v_call: TRBV5-1
d_call: .
clone_size: .
j_call: TRBJ2-3
cdr3_nt: TGCGCCAGCAGCTTGGTGACCGGGACAGATACGCAGTATTTT
cdr3_aa: CASSLVTGTDTQYF

v_call: TRBV7-2
d_call: .
clone_size: .
j_call: TRBJ2-1
cdr3_nt: TGTGCCAGCAGCTTCCCCCAGGGGCAGAGAACCTACAATGAGCAGTTCTTC
cdr3_aa: CASSFPQGQRTYNEQFF

v_call: TRBV28
d_call: .
clone_size: .
j_call: TRBJ2-7
cdr3_nt: TGTGCCAGCAGTCCCCCGGAGGGCCACGAGCAGTACTTC
cdr3_aa: CASSPPEGHEQYF

v_call: TRBV10-2
d_call: .
clone_size: .
j_call: TRBJ1-1
cdr3_nt: TGCGCCAGCAGGGACGACACTGAAGCTTTCTTT
cdr3_aa: CASRDDTEAFF

v_call: TRBV2
d_call: .
clone_size: .
j_call: TRBJ1-5
cdr3_nt: TGTGCCAGTTCCCGATCCAGGCCCGATCAGCCCCAGCATTTT
cdr3_aa: CASSRSRPDQPQHF

v_call: TRBV6-5
d_call: .
clone_size: .
j_call: TRBJ2-3
cdr3_nt: TGTGCCAGCAGTTACAGGGGGGGAAGCACAGATACGCAGTATTTT
cdr3_aa: CASSYRGGSTDTQYF

v_call: TRBV2
d_call: .
clone_size: .
j_call: TRBJ1-1
cdr3_nt: TGTGCCAGCGGATTGGAGAACACTGAAGCTTTCTTT
cdr3_aa: CASGLENTEAFF

v_call: TRBV4-3
d_call: .
clone_size: .
j_call: TRBJ1-4
cdr3_nt: TGCGCCAGCAGCCAAGATCGTACCGGGTTGAGTGAAAAACTGTTTTTT
cdr3_aa: CASSQDRTGLSEKLFF

v_call: TRBV9
d_call: .
clone_size: .
j_call: TRBJ2-2
cdr3_nt: TGTGCCAGCAGCGTAGGGGGCGCAGTCGGGGAGCTGTTTTTT
cdr3_aa: CASSVGGAVGELFF

v_call: TRBV27
d_call: TRBD2
clone_size: .
j_call: TRBJ2-3
cdr3_nt: TGTGCCAGCAGTTTAAGGCTAGCGGGAGTAGCAGATACGCAGTATTTT
cdr3_aa: CASSLRLAGVADTQYF

v_call: TRBV11-3
d_call: TRBD1
clone_size: .
j_call: TRBJ2-1
cdr3_nt: TGTGCCAGCAGCTCGGACAGGGTCTCCTACAATGAGCAGTTCTTC
cdr3_aa: CASSSDRVSYNEQFF

v_call: TRBV21-1
d_call: .
clone_size: .
j_call: TRBJ2-7
cdr3_nt: TGTGCCCGTGGCGCCTATCCATACGAGCAGTACTTC
cdr3_aa: CARGAYPYEQYF

v_call: TRBV7-9
d_call: .
clone_size: once
j_call: TRBJ1-2
cdr3_nt: TGTGCCAGCAGCTTAGTTGCGTCGGGGGAAAATGGCTACACCTTC
cdr3_aa: CASSLVASGENGYTF

v_call: TRBV19
d_call: TRBD1
clone_size: .
j_call: TRBJ2-5
cdr3_nt: TGTGCCAGTAGGGCGACAGGGGACGGCGAGACCCAGTACTTC
cdr3_aa: CASRATGDGETQYF

v_call: TRBV10-3
d_call: .
clone_size: .
j_call: TRBJ1-1
cdr3_nt: TGTGCCTCCAGGCCTCCCCGTAAAGCTTTCTTT
cdr3_aa: CASRPPRKAFF

v_call: TRBV6-6
d_call: .
clone_size: .
j_call: TRBJ2-3
cdr3_nt: TGTGCCAGCAGTTATGGGACAACGACAGATACGCAGTATTTT
cdr3_aa: CASSYGTTTDTQYF

v_call: TRBV29-1
d_call: TRBD1
clone_size: .
j_call: TRBJ1-3
cdr3_nt: TGCAGCGGACAGGGCTCCGGAAACACCATATATTTT
cdr3_aa: CSGQGSGNTIYF

v_call: TRBV5-1
d_call: .
clone_size: .
j_call: TRBJ1-1
cdr3_nt: TGCGCCAGCAGCTGGGGAGCGGAGAACACTGAAGCTTTCTTT
cdr3_aa: CASSWGAENTEAFF

v_call: TRBV28
d_call: .
clone_size: .
j_call: TRBJ1-5
cdr3_nt: TGTGCCAGCAGTGCCCCCCCAACCGTAAAGAATCAGCCCCAGCATTTT
cdr3_aa: CASSAPPTVKNQPQHF

v_call: TRBV27
d_call: TRBD1
clone_size: .
j_call: TRBJ1-4
cdr3_nt: TGTGCCAGCAGTACTCGACAGGGCACAACTAATGAAAAACTGTTTTTT
cdr3_aa: CASSTRQGTTNEKLFF

v_call: TRBV19
d_call: .
clone_size: .
j_call: TRBJ1-5
cdr3_nt: TGTGCCAGTAAGGCAGGGGTGGCCAATCAGCCCCAGCATTTT
cdr3_aa: CASKAGVANQPQHF

v_call: TRBV7-8
d_call: TRBD2
clone_size: .
j_call: TRBJ2-7
cdr3_nt: TGTGCCAGCAGCCATACCTTAAACCGGTGGCTAGCGGGGGACCAGTACGAGCAGTACTTC
cdr3_aa: CASSHTLNRWLAGDQYEQYF

v_call: TRBV7-2
d_call: .
clone_size: .
j_call: TRBJ1-2
cdr3_nt: TGTGCCAGCAGCTTAGACGGGTTTGGGGGGTACTATGGCTACACCTTC
cdr3_aa: CASSLDGFGGYYGYTF

v_call: TRBV10-3
d_call: .
clone_size: .
j_call: TRBJ1-1
cdr3_nt: TGTGCCATCAGTGACCAGGTTACTGAAGCTTTCTTT
cdr3_aa: CAISDQVTEAFF

v_call: TRBV6-1
d_call: .
clone_size: .
j_call: TRBJ1-1
cdr3_nt: TGTGCCAGCGGCCCTCAACCGAACACTGAAGCTTTCTTT
cdr3_aa: CASGPQPNTEAFF

v_call: TRBV27
d_call: .
clone_size: once
j_call: TRBJ2-5
cdr3_nt: TGTGCCAGCAGTAGACTGATGCAGGGGCGGGAGACCCAGTACTTC
cdr3_aa: CASSRLMQGRETQYF

v_call: TRBV2
d_call: TRBD1
clone_size: .
j_call: TRBJ1-1
cdr3_nt: TGTGCCAGCAGTGAAGGGGGACAGCGGAACACTGAAGCTTTCTTT
cdr3_aa: CASSEGGQRNTEAFF

v_call: TRBV20-1
d_call: .
clone_size: .
j_call: TRBJ2-3
cdr3_nt: TGCAGTGCTAGAATGGGGGATACGCAGTATTTT
cdr3_aa: CSARMGDTQYF

v_call: TRBV4-3
d_call: .
clone_size: .
j_call: TRBJ2-3
cdr3_nt: TGCGCCAGCAGCCGACAGGCCACAGATACGCAGTATTTT
cdr3_aa: CASSRQATDTQYF

v_call: TRBV9
d_call: TRBD1
clone_size: .
j_call: TRBJ2-6
cdr3_nt: TGTGCCAGCAGCGAAGGGACAGGAATATCTGGGGCCAACGTCCTGACTTTC
cdr3_aa: CASSEGTGISGANVLTF

v_call: TRBV11-3
d_call: .
clone_size: .
j_call: TRBJ2-1
cdr3_nt: TGTGCCAGCAGCTTAACGGGTGTCAATGAGCAGTTCTTC
cdr3_aa: CASSLTGVNEQFF

v_call: TRBV7-2
d_call: TRBD2
clone_size: .
j_call: TRBJ2-1
cdr3_nt: TGTGCCAGCAGCGGTTTGAGGACTAGATCCTCCAATGAGCAGTTCTTC
cdr3_aa: CASSGLRTRSSNEQFF

v_call: TRBV19
d_call: TRBD2
clone_size: .
j_call: TRBJ2-1
cdr3_nt: TGTGCCAGTAGAGATACTGGGGGGACTACCACCTACAATGAGCAGTTCTTC
cdr3_aa: CASRDTGGTTTYNEQFF

v_call: TRBV7-5
d_call: .
clone_size: .
j_call: TRBJ1-6
cdr3_nt: TGTGTCAGAAGCCCACCCATAGGGAGAGCCTCACCCCTCCACTTT
cdr3_aa: CVRSPPIGRASPLHF

v_call: TRBV11-1
d_call: .
clone_size: .
j_call: TRBJ2-3
cdr3_nt: TGTGCCAGCACCTCCCCGGGGGACAGCCACACAGATACGCAGTATTTT
cdr3_aa: CASTSPGDSHTDTQYF

v_call: TRBV6-5
d_call: .
clone_size: .
j_call: TRBJ2-7
cdr3_nt: TGTGCCAGCACCAGAGGGAGTACAGGCTCCTACGAGCAGTACTTC
cdr3_aa: CASTRGSTGSYEQYF

v_call: TRBV7-3
d_call: .
clone_size: .
j_call: TRBJ2-1
cdr3_nt: TGTGCCAGCAGCCACCCCGGGACTCCGGACAATGAGCAGTTCTTC
cdr3_aa: CASSHPGTPDNEQFF

v_call: TRBV7-2
d_call: .
clone_size: .
j_call: TRBJ1-1
cdr3_nt: TGTGCCAGCAGCTTAATGCCGGGCACTGAAGCTTTCTTT
cdr3_aa: CASSLMPGTEAFF

v_call: TRBV27
d_call: TRBD1
clone_size: .
j_call: TRBJ2-1
cdr3_nt: TGTGCCAGCAGGTTACCGGAACAGGGGCCCTACAATGAGCAGTTCTTC
cdr3_aa: CASRLPEQGPYNEQFF

v_call: TRBV7-9
d_call: .
clone_size: .
j_call: TRBJ1-4
cdr3_nt: TGTGCCAGCAGCGCCCCCGGTGCAACTAATGAAAAACTGTTTTTT
cdr3_aa: CASSAPGATNEKLFF

v_call: TRBV5-6
d_call: TRBD1
clone_size: .
j_call: TRBJ2-7
cdr3_nt: TGTGCCAGCAGGACAGGGGGCGGCTACGAGCAGTACTTC
cdr3_aa: CASRTGGGYEQYF